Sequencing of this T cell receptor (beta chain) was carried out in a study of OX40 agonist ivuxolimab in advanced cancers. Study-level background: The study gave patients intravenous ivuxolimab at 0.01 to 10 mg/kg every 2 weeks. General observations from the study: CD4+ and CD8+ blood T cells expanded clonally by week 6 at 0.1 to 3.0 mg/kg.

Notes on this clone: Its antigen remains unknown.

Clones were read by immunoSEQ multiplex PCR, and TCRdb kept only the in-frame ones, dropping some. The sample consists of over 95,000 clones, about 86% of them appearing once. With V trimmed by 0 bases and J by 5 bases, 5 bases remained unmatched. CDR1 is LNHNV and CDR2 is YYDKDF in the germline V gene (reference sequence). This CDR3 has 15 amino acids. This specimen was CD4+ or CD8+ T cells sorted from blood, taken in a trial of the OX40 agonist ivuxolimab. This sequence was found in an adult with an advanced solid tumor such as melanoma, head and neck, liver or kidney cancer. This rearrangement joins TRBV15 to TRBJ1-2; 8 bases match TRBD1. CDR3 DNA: TGTGCCACCAGCAGAGATATAGGACAGGGATATGGCTACACCTTC. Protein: CATSRDIGQGYGYTF.